This T cell receptor (beta chain) emerged from a study of immune heterogeneity within non-small cell lung tumors. General study results and limits: Local tumor mutational burden and local T-cell repertoire clonality showed a moderate significant correlation, R around 0.32.

Samples each supplied about 650 ng of bulk tumor genomic DNA as template. Widely spaced biopsies, several per primary tumor, were obtained at surgery. The study enrolled patients with untreated, newly diagnosed non-small cell lung cancer who underwent curative surgery. Amplifying TCR beta CDR3 involved multiplex PCR carried out with 32 V and 13 J primers. In TCRdb, the multiplex PCR reads were re-called with MiXCR into one record per CDR3 protein. The sample carries some 11,000 distinct CDR3 sequences, 15% to 25% recorded once. This clonotype counts as medium-sized (0.01 to 0.1%). What it recognizes is unknown. This CDR3 contains 16 residues. V shed 3 bases, J shed 2 bases, and the junction held 4 bases outside the gene matches. CDR1 is SGHAT and CDR2 is FQNNGV in the germline V gene.

This sequence originates from a man in his 60s with non-small cell lung cancer. The rearrangement uses TRBV11-2 and TRBJ2-3, with 11 bases aligning to TRBD2. Specimen: lung tumor tissue. CDR3 amino acids: CASSLQGLAATDTQYF. Here the CDR3 DNA reads TGTGCCAGCAGCTTGCAGGGACTAGCGGCCACAGATACGCAGTATTTT.